This TCR beta chain originates from a study of identical twins. This clonotype was observed a few times. The antigen is undetermined. The CDR3 contains 15 residues. The ends lost 1 base at V and 3 bases at J; junction bases unmatched: 4. Germline values: CDR1 SGHVS, CDR2 FNYEAQ. Study observations and caveats: Analyses of zero insertions could, in part, be confounded by invariant MAIT and iNKT cells. Researchers reported weaker excess twin sharing in beta out-of-frame sequences.

A universal primer site was added by template switching, and unique molecular identifiers were carried by the cDNA. TCRdb re-called the 5' RACE reads with MiXCR, one entry per CDR3 protein. The sample contains 420,000 or so distinct CDR3 sequences, about 18% of which appear only once. Healthy Caucasians alone served as donors. The V call is TRBV7-6, the J call TRBJ2-7, with 9 bases matching TRBD1. The source material was naive T cells sorted from blood. The receptor's source is a man over 45 in good health. CDR3 sequence (DNA): TGTGCCAGCAGCTTAGACTTGACAGGGGGCTACGAGCAGTACTTC. It yields the protein CASSLDLTGGYEQYF. Full variable domain (rest looked up from reference TRBV7-6 and TRBJ2-7): GAGVSQSPRYKVTKRGQDVALRCDPISGHVSLYWYRQALGQGPEFLTYFNYEAQQDKSGLPNDRFSAERPEGSISTLTIQRTEQRDSAMYRCASSLDLTGGYEQYFGPGTRLTVT.